The 23 T cell receptor beta chains in this list originate from one sample, sequenced in a study of blood T cell repertoires in COVID-19. Measured with immunoSEQ multiplex PCR; TCRdb has only the in-frame clones, and not every one. The repertoire holds over 50,000 clones, with more than 85% as singletons. The specimen sequenced was peripheral blood. The receptor set was obtained from a man in his fifties with active COVID-19.

The chain employs TRBV2 and TRBJ2-7; weak D call: TRBD2 (6 bases). V lost 7 bases and J lost 3, with 19 bases in between. Per the germline V gene, CDR1 is SNHLY and CDR2 is FYNNEI. This CDR3 spans 15 amino acids. DNA of the CDR3: TGTGCCAGCACCTATACTCCGGGAGCGAACTACGAGCAGTACTTC. It codes for CASTYTPGANYEQYF.

This chain links TRBV18 with TRBJ2-2; 8 bases map to TRBD1. CDR3 length: 18 residues. Germline lookup yields CDR1 KGHSH and CDR2 LQKENI. Trimming removed 3 bases from V and 4 bases from J; junction bases left unmatched: 13. In nucleotides, the CDR3 is TGTGCCAGCTCACCTACTGGACAGGGACCAACGAGCACCGGGGAGCTGTTTTTT. Its protein is CASSPTGQGPTSTGELFF.

CDR3 sequence: CASSSAVLSGFSYNEQFF. The CDR3 DNA is TGTGCCAGCAGCTCCGCCGTCTTAAGCGGGTTCTCCTACAATGAGCAGTTCTTC. This chain uses TRBV7-9 with TRBJ2-1; tentatively, D is TRBD2 (6 bases). V was shortened by 4 bases and J by 0 bases, with 19 bases between the two germline ends. This CDR3 contains 18 residues. Germline CDR1 reads SEHNR; CDR2 reads FQNEAQ (reference sequence). Variable domain in full (rest from reference TRBV7-9 and TRBJ2-1): DTGVSQNPRHKITKRGQNVTFRCDPISEHNRLYWYRQTLGQGPEFLTYFQNEAQLEKSRLLSDRFSAERPKGSFSTLEIQRTEQGDSAMYLCASSSAVLSGFSYNEQFFGPGTRLTVL.

The J gene is TRBJ2-7, the V gene TRBV7-2, with a weak D call TRBD1 (5 bases). The CDR3 extends over 16 amino acids. V lost 7 bases to trimming and J lost 6 bases, with 25 bases between them. Per the germline V gene, CDR1 is SGHTA and CDR2 is FQGNSA. The CDR3 sequence: CASIAFPGSRVGEQYF. The CDR3 DNA follows: TGTGCCAGCATCGCATTCCCAGGGTCTAGAGTTGGCGAGCAGTACTTC. Filled out from reference TRBV7-2 and TRBJ2-7, the complete variable domain reads GAGVSQSPSNKVTEKGKDVELRCDPISGHTALYWYRQSLGQGLEFLIYFQGNSAPDKSGLPSDRFSAERTGGSVSTLTIQRTQQEDSAVYLCASIAFPGSRVGEQYFGPGTRLTVT.

The chain combines TRBV6-2 or TRBV6-3 with TRBJ2-7; 8 bases align to TRBD1. The trim removed 4 bases at V and 1 base at J, leaving 6 bases unmatched. CDR3 size: 15 residues. CDR1 is MNHEY and CDR2 is SVGEGT in the germline V gene. The CDR3 DNA reads as TGTGCCAGCAGTTTTCGGGACAGGTTTTCCTACGAGCAGTACTTC. Protein product: CASSFRDRFSYEQYF.

The chain links TRBV4-3 to TRBJ1-6; a possible D gene is TRBD1 (6 bases). Germline CDR1 LGHNA, CDR2 YSLEER. The CDR3 has 15 amino acids. The V end was cut by 6 bases, the J end by 7 bases, with 16 bases between. DNA of the CDR3: TGCGCCAGCAGGATGGGGGGGGCTACCAATTCACCCCTCCACTTT. It codes for CASRMGGATNSPLHF.

The rearrangement joins TRBV7-8 to TRBJ2-5; 8 bases map to TRBD2. CDR1 is SGHVS and CDR2 is FQNEAQ in the germline V gene. This CDR3 has 15 amino acids. The ends lost 7 bases at V and 5 bases at J; junction bases unmatched: 12. CDR3 coding DNA: TGTGCCAGCATCAGCGGCGGGGGGCGTAGGGAGACCCAGTACTTC. Translation: CASISGGGRRETQYF. The whole variable domain, filled in from reference TRBV7-8 and TRBJ2-5, reads GAGVSQSPRYKVAKRGQDVALRCDPISGHVSLFWYQQALGQGPEFLTYFQNEAQLDKSGLPSDRFFAERPEGSVSTLKIQRTQQEDSAVYLCASISGGGRRETQYFGPGTRLLVL.

This clone was recorded a few times. V usage is TRBV15 and J usage is TRBJ1-2; 11 nucleotides line up with TRBD1. Germline loops: CDR1 LNHNV, CDR2 YYDKDF (reference sequence). This CDR3 has 16 amino acids. V lost 6 bases, J lost 4 bases, and 10 bases stayed unmatched. The CDR3 sequence is CATRKGDRGLSYGYTF. The CDR3 DNA sequence: TGTGCCACCAGAAAGGGGGACAGGGGGTTAAGCTATGGCTACACCTTC.

V gene TRBV2 combines with J gene TRBJ2-3; 10 bases match TRBD1. This CDR3 region has 18 residues. Trimming removed 5 bases from V and 2 bases from J; junction bases left unmatched: 13. The germline V gene encodes CDR1 SNHLY and CDR2 FYNNEI. For the CDR3, the DNA is TGTGCCAGCAGTCCTGCCCGGACAGGGGGGCAGAACACAGATACGCAGTATTTT. This sequence encodes CASSPARTGGQNTDTQYF.

The CDR3 sequence: CASSQFGPVSGANVLTF. The CDR3 nucleotides are TGCGCCAGCAGTCAGTTCGGTCCGGTCTCTGGGGCCAACGTCCTGACTTTC. J is TRBJ2-6 and V is TRBV23-1; D gene uncertain. TRBV23-1 is treated as an ORF (open reading frame) with a function not yet certain. The CDR3 is made up of 17 amino acids. V was trimmed by 3 bases and J by 0 bases, leaving 12 bases between them.

The V call is TRBV4-1, the J call TRBJ2-3, with 7 bases matching TRBD1. V shed 3 bases and J 0 bases; nucleotides not matched to a gene: 6. The CDR3 runs to 16 residues. Per the germline V gene, CDR1 is MGHRA and CDR2 is YSYEKL. This CDR3 is CASSHIGQASTDTQYF. The CDR3 nucleotides read TGCGCCAGCAGCCATATAGGACAGGCTAGCACAGATACGCAGTATTTT.

The chain has TRBV19 and TRBJ2-7; 9 positions match TRBD1. The V gene's germline CDR1 is LNHDA and CDR2 SQIVND (reference sequence). Trimming cost V 6 bases and J 6 bases; bases outside gene matches: 12. The CDR3 consists of 15 residues. The CDR3 is CASSLPGQGQFEQYF. The CDR3 region has the DNA TGTGCCAGTAGCCTGCCGGGACAGGGACAGTTCGAGCAGTACTTC.

The CDR3 DNA reads as TGTGCCAGCTCAGGACAGGGGACTGAAGCTTTCTTT. It codes for CASSGQGTEAFF. The rearrangement links TRBV18 to TRBJ1-1, with TRBD1 matching over 9 bases. This CDR3 is 12 amino acids long. V shed 5 bases and J 5 bases; nucleotides not matched to a gene: 0. Germline V gives CDR1 KGHSH, CDR2 LQKENI. The whole variable domain, remainder taken from reference TRBV18 and TRBJ1-1, is NAGVMQNPRHLVRRRGQEARLRCSPMKGHSHVYWYRQLPEEGLKFMVYLQKENIIDESGMPKERFSAEFPKEGPSILRIQQVVRGDSAAYFCASSGQGTEAFFGQGTRLTVV.

The chain joins TRBV5-4 to TRBJ2-2; 11 positions agree with TRBD2. CDR1 and CDR2 from the germline V gene are SGHNT and YYREEE (reference sequence). The CDR3 is made up of 17 amino acids. V lost 4 bases to trimming and J lost 6 bases; unmatched junction nucleotides: 11. The CDR3 loop reads CASSPTRLAGGAGELFF. The CDR3 region has the DNA TGTGCCAGCAGCCCTACCCGGCTAGCGGGGGGCGCCGGGGAGCTGTTTTTT.

The chain has TRBV28 and TRBJ2-7, with a weak D call TRBD2 (5 bases). The CDR3 consists of 13 residues. CDR1 and CDR2 (germline): MDHEN, SYDVKM. V was trimmed by 5 bases and J by 6 bases, leaving 14 bases between them. The CDR3 sequence is CASSAPRVPEQYF. CDR3 bases: TGTGCCAGCAGTGCCCCGAGGGTCCCCGAGCAGTACTTC.

The chain recombines TRBV2 with TRBJ2-2; 8 bases fit TRBD1. CDR1 and CDR2 (germline): SNHLY, FYNNEI. This CDR3 contains 14 residues. Trimming at V came to 6 bases and at J to 4 bases, leaving 4 bases not matched to a gene. The CDR3 loop is CASRTGEVTGELFF. For the CDR3, the DNA is TGTGCCAGCAGGACAGGGGAGGTCACCGGGGAGCTGTTTTTT. Complete variable domain (other parts from reference TRBV2 and TRBJ2-2): EPEVTQTPSHQVTQMGQEVILRCVPISNHLYFYWYRQILGQKVEFLVSFYNNEISEKSEIFDDQFSVERPDGSNFTLKIRSTKLEDSAMYFCASRTGEVTGELFFGEGSRLTVL.

The gene calls are TRBV30 and TRBJ2-7, with D tentatively TRBD1 (6 bases). Trimming removed 3 bases at V and 3 bases at J, with 12 bases between. Germline V CDR1 and CDR2: GTSNPN, SVGIG (reference sequence). The CDR3 is 13 residues long. The chain's CDR3 is CAWRRFRGYEQYF. CDR3 sequence (DNA): TGTGCCTGGAGAAGGTTCAGGGGCTACGAGCAGTACTTC.

The chain couples TRBV6-2 or TRBV6-3 to TRBJ2-2, with D maybe TRBD2 (6 bases). The CDR3 spans 15 residues. V was trimmed by 6 bases and J by 4 bases, leaving 15 bases between them. Germline V lookup: CDR1 MNHEY, CDR2 SVGEGT. The CDR3 loop is CASSSLVGGTGELFF. In DNA form, the CDR3 reads TGTGCCAGCAGCTCACTGGTCGGGGGCACCGGGGAGCTGTTTTTT.

V gene TRBV3-1 (or the pseudogene TRBV3-2) combines with J gene TRBJ2-1, with TRBD1 matching 7 bases. Germline CDR1 LGHDT, CDR2 YNNKEL (reference sequence). CDR3 length equals 16 residues. The V segment lost 2 bases and the J segment 4 bases; nucleotides outside the gene matches: 8. DNA for the CDR3: TGTGCCAGCAGCCAATGGGGTTCAGGGGGATACAATGAGCAGTTCTTC. Translation gives CASSQWGSGGYNEQFF.

The genes are TRBV5-6 and TRBJ2-1; the D gene is possibly TRBD2 (6 bases). V gave up 7 bases and J gave up 2 bases, with 10 bases separating them. Looked up from germline, CDR1 is SGHDT and CDR2 is YYEEEE. The CDR3 loop spans 13 amino acids. The CDR3 sequence is CASRDLAYNEQFF. The CDR3 nucleotides read TGTGCCAGCCGGGACTTAGCCTACAATGAGCAGTTCTTC.

The genes are TRBV7-8 and TRBJ2-3, with D perhaps matching TRBD1 (6 bases). The V end was cut by 5 bases, the J end by 2 bases, with 17 bases between. The germline V gene encodes CDR1 SGHVS and CDR2 FQNEAQ. The CDR3 covers 16 residues. The CDR3 here is CASSRVLRGYTDTQYF. The CDR3 DNA reads TGTGCCAGCAGCAGGGTGCTAAGGGGGTACACAGATACGCAGTATTTT.

The chain links TRBV18 to TRBJ1-1, with D perhaps TRBD1 (6 bases). This CDR3 comprises 17 residues. The V end was cut by 0 bases, the J end by 1 base, with 15 bases between. Germline loops: CDR1 KGHSH, CDR2 LQKENI. CDR3 residues: CASSPPSRRGGNTEAFF. As DNA, the CDR3 is TGTGCCAGCTCACCACCGTCCAGGAGGGGGGGGAACACTGAAGCTTTCTTT.

The V and J genes are TRBV19 and TRBJ1-2; no firm D call. V was clipped by 3 bases and J by 7 bases, with 9 bases between them. Germline loops: CDR1 LNHDA, CDR2 SQIVND (reference sequence). This CDR3 contains 12 residues. The CDR3 DNA follows: TGTGCCAGTAGTATGGGCAGTAGTGGCTACACCTTC. Protein product: CASSMGSSGYTF.